The sequence of this TCR beta chain was determined in a study of metastatic and nonmetastatic thyroid tumors. Study-level findings and limits: Benign nodules were reported to have significantly lower TCR beta diversity than malignant thyroid tumors, in blood and tumor.

TCRdb ran MiXCR on the PCR reads. The sample shows about 59,000 clones, about 16% of them seen only once. No patient received treatment before thyroid surgery. The sample holds a few counts of this clone. Its specificity is not known. This may stem from a read error, because a much larger clone lies one nucleotide away. Other DNA sequences in the same sample also yield this CDR3. The CDR3 covers 13 residues. CDR1 and CDR2 (germline): WSHSY, SAAADI. This chain uses TRBV10-2 with TRBJ2-1; no firm D call. The origin of this receptor is a male donor with papillary thyroid cancer or a benign thyroid nodule (not recorded which). Some clones in this sample may be carry-over from other donors' samples. Sequencing was carried out using blood. CDR3 sequence: CASSDGWVGEQFF. The CDR3 DNA reads TGCGCCAGTAGTGATGGGTGGGTCGGTGAGCAGTTCTTC.